A selection of T cell receptor beta chains follows, all from one sample in a study of early T cells in non-severe SARS-CoV-2 infection. Using its own MiXCR run on the 5' RACE reads, TCRdb lists one record per CDR3 protein. The repertoire holds 70,000 to 90,000 distinct CDR3 sequences, with over 9.5% as singletons. Sequencing used whole blood. The receptors shown here come from an adult who was a healthcare worker with PCR-confirmed SARS-CoV-2 infection or an uninfected control (not recorded which). CDR3s include the opening cysteine and the closing phenylalanine or tryptophan. A D gene is named only where the DNA matches it firmly. The listing skips clone size in some rows; elsewhere it reads once, few, many or a size class.

v_call: TRBV28
clone_size: .
j_call: TRBJ2-1
d_call: .
cdr3_aa: CASNSGALKFF
cdr3_nt: TGTGCCAGCAACTCCGGGGCATTAAAGTTCTTC

v_call: TRBV19
clone_size: few
j_call: TRBJ2-1
d_call: .
cdr3_aa: CASSIPSGIEQFF
cdr3_nt: TGTGCCAGTAGTATTCCGAGCGGAATTGAGCAGTTCTTC

v_call: TRBV15
clone_size: .
j_call: TRBJ1-2
d_call: .
cdr3_aa: CATSGGYYGYTF
cdr3_nt: TGTGCCACCAGTGGAGGCTACTATGGCTACACCTTC

v_call: TRBV7-7
clone_size: medium-sized
j_call: TRBJ2-3
d_call: .
cdr3_aa: CASSATDLDTQYF
cdr3_nt: TGTGCCAGCAGCGCGACGGACCTAGATACGCAGTATTTT

v_call: TRBV14
clone_size: few
j_call: TRBJ2-1
d_call: .
cdr3_aa: CASSQSLYNEQFF
cdr3_nt: TGTGCCAGCAGCCAAAGCCTATACAATGAGCAGTTCTTC

v_call: TRBV4-1
clone_size: .
j_call: TRBJ2-5
d_call: TRBD2
cdr3_aa: CASSQSSGSGETQYF
cdr3_nt: TGCGCCAGCAGCCAGTCTAGCGGGAGCGGGGAGACCCAGTACTTC

v_call: TRBV20-1
clone_size: few
j_call: TRBJ2-4
d_call: .
cdr3_aa: CSASLAKNIQYF
cdr3_nt: TGCAGTGCTAGTCTAGCCAAAAACATTCAGTACTTC

v_call: TRBV7-6
clone_size: few
j_call: TRBJ1-1
d_call: TRBD1
cdr3_aa: CASSLTGATEAFF
cdr3_nt: TGTGCCAGCAGCCTAACAGGGGCCACTGAAGCTTTCTTT

v_call: TRBV19
clone_size: .
j_call: TRBJ1-2
d_call: .
cdr3_aa: CASSIRSQRYGYTF
cdr3_nt: TGTGCCAGTAGTATACGAAGTCAACGGTATGGCTACACCTTC

v_call: TRBV12-3/TRBV12-4
clone_size: many
j_call: TRBJ2-1
d_call: TRBD2
cdr3_aa: CASSVTSGRYNEQFF
cdr3_nt: TGTGCCAGCAGTGTGACTAGCGGAAGATACAATGAGCAGTTCTTC

v_call: TRBV5-1
clone_size: few
j_call: TRBJ1-2
d_call: .
cdr3_aa: CASSAYGNYGYTF
cdr3_nt: TGCGCCAGCAGCGCGTACGGAAATTATGGCTACACCTTC

v_call: TRBV2
clone_size: .
j_call: TRBJ1-1
d_call: .
cdr3_aa: CASKPSQAGTEAFF
cdr3_nt: TGTGCCAGCAAGCCTAGCCAGGCCGGCACTGAAGCTTTCTTT

v_call: TRBV7-3
clone_size: few
j_call: TRBJ2-7
d_call: TRBD2
cdr3_aa: CASSLRPGGPYEQYF
cdr3_nt: TGTGCCAGCAGCTTACGGCCGGGAGGCCCCTACGAGCAGTACTTC

v_call: TRBV20-1
clone_size: .
j_call: TRBJ1-5
d_call: .
cdr3_aa: CGIQADSNQPQHF
cdr3_nt: TGCGGCATACAAGCAGATAGCAATCAGCCCCAGCATTTT

v_call: TRBV7-3
clone_size: .
j_call: TRBJ2-3
d_call: TRBD1
cdr3_aa: CASSLKQGLDTQYF
cdr3_nt: TGTGCCAGCAGCTTAAAACAGGGGTTGGATACGCAGTATTTT

v_call: TRBV28
clone_size: .
j_call: TRBJ1-2
d_call: TRBD1
cdr3_aa: CASSPTGGFYGYTF
cdr3_nt: TGTGCCAGCAGTCCTACAGGGGGATTCTATGGCTACACCTTC

v_call: TRBV27
clone_size: many
j_call: TRBJ2-3
d_call: TRBD2
cdr3_aa: CASSPSGRIDTQYF
cdr3_nt: TGTGCCAGCAGTCCTAGCGGGAGGATAGATACGCAGTATTTT

v_call: TRBV24-1
clone_size: .
j_call: TRBJ2-7
d_call: TRBD2
cdr3_aa: CATSARGTSGSYEQYF
cdr3_nt: TGTGCCACCAGTGCCCGGGGGACTAGCGGTTCCTACGAGCAGTACTTC

v_call: TRBV7-2
clone_size: few
j_call: TRBJ1-2
d_call: .
cdr3_aa: CASSPGMGNYGYTF
cdr3_nt: TGTGCCAGCAGCCCAGGGATGGGTAACTATGGCTACACCTTC

v_call: TRBV29-1
clone_size: few
j_call: TRBJ2-2
d_call: .
cdr3_aa: CSVRVLPGNTGELFF
cdr3_nt: TGCAGCGTACGTGTGTTACCGGGGAACACCGGGGAGCTGTTTTTT

v_call: TRBV7-8
clone_size: few
j_call: TRBJ1-1
d_call: .
cdr3_aa: CASSPGQGTEAFF
cdr3_nt: TGTGCCAGCAGCCCCGGTCAGGGGACTGAAGCTTTCTTT

v_call: TRBV5-4
clone_size: .
j_call: TRBJ2-1
d_call: .
cdr3_aa: CASSRRGDFYNEQFF
cdr3_nt: TGTGCCAGCAGCCGCAGGGGAGACTTTTACAATGAGCAGTTCTTC

v_call: TRBV19
clone_size: .
j_call: TRBJ2-7
d_call: .
cdr3_aa: CASSNGVHEQYF
cdr3_nt: TGTGCCAGTAGTAATGGGGTCCACGAGCAGTACTTC

v_call: TRBV7-6
clone_size: many
j_call: TRBJ2-3
d_call: .
cdr3_aa: CASSPSSTTSTDTQYF
cdr3_nt: TGTGCCAGCAGCCCGTCCTCGACCACTAGCACAGATACGCAGTATTTT

v_call: TRBV27
clone_size: .
j_call: TRBJ2-3
d_call: .
cdr3_aa: CASSLRRTDTQYF
cdr3_nt: TGTGCCAGCAGTTTACGGCGCACAGATACGCAGTATTTT

v_call: TRBV12-3/TRBV12-4
clone_size: few
j_call: TRBJ1-2
d_call: .
cdr3_aa: CASSFASPTYGYTF
cdr3_nt: TGTGCCAGCAGTTTCGCCAGTCCAACCTATGGCTACACCTTC

v_call: TRBV18
clone_size: .
j_call: TRBJ2-1
d_call: .
cdr3_aa: CASSPPGVYNEQFF
cdr3_nt: TGTGCCAGCTCACCCCCGGGGGTTTACAATGAGCAGTTCTTC

v_call: TRBV28
clone_size: many
j_call: TRBJ2-5
d_call: .
cdr3_aa: CASSRASIQETQYF
cdr3_nt: TGTGCCAGCAGTCGCGCTTCGATCCAAGAGACCCAGTACTTC

v_call: TRBV29-1
clone_size: .
j_call: TRBJ2-1
d_call: .
cdr3_aa: CSVPAAGMFEQFF
cdr3_nt: TGCAGCGTGCCTGCGGCAGGGATGTTTGAGCAGTTCTTC

v_call: TRBV7-9
clone_size: many
j_call: TRBJ1-6
d_call: .
cdr3_aa: CASSPGTRDSPLHF
cdr3_nt: TGTGCCAGCAGCCCAGGGACTCGGGATTCACCCCTCCACTTT